One and the same sample provided the 12 T cell receptor beta chains below, sequenced in a study of cytomegalovirus exposure and HLA in healthy donors. Some clones are missing from TCRdb's copy, which holds only in-frame ones; the method was immunoSEQ multiplex PCR. The data contain 35,000 to 50,000 clones, more than 85% of them singletons. Material for sequencing was PBMCs. The source of these receptors is a woman aged 18-35 years in good health and CMV-seronegative.

The chain employs TRBV27 and TRBJ2-7; possible D gene TRBD1, 6 bases. CDR1 and CDR2 from the germline V gene are MNHEY and SMNVEV (reference sequence). This CDR3 has 13 amino acids. V dropped 5 bases and J dropped 1 base, with 9 bases sitting between them. The chain's CDR3 is CASSGTGSYEQYF. The CDR3 nucleotides read TGTGCCAGCAGTGGCACAGGGTCCTACGAGCAGTACTTC.

This chain uses TRBV7-2 with TRBJ2-7; TRBD2 matches 7 bases. Germline values: CDR1 SGHTA, CDR2 FQGNSA. The CDR3 contains 15 residues. Trimming removed 3 bases from V and 2 bases from J; junction bases left unmatched: 7. The CDR3 loop reads CASSFSGGLAYEQYF. CDR3 bases: TGTGCCAGCAGCTTCTCAGGAGGACTAGCCTACGAGCAGTACTTC.

The chain is built from TRBV30 and TRBJ1-5; D possibly corresponds to TRBD1 (5 bases). The V gene's germline CDR1 is GTSNPN and CDR2 SVGIG (reference sequence). This CDR3 has 14 residues. V lost 1 base and J lost 6, with 13 bases in between. The CDR3 region is CAWSEGAGSQPQHF. CDR3 sequence (DNA): TGTGCCTGGAGTGAAGGGGCGGGAAGTCAGCCCCAGCATTTT. Together with reference TRBV30 and TRBJ1-5, the CDR3 gives the full variable domain: SQTIHQWPATLVQPVGSPLSLECTVEGTSNPNLYWYRQAAGRGLQLLFYSVGIGQISSEVPQNLSASRPQDRQFILSSKKLLLSDSGFYLCAWSEGAGSQPQHFGDGTRLSIL.

The V and J genes are TRBV18 and TRBJ2-1; 7 bases are shared with TRBD2. The length of the CDR3 is 15 residues. Trimming cost V 1 base and J 9 bases; bases outside gene matches: 9. The germline gives CDR1 KGHSH, CDR2 LQKENI. CDR3 sequence reads: CASSPLAGGGTEQFF. The DNA of the CDR3 is TGTGCCAGCTCACCACTAGCGGGTGGCGGGACTGAGCAGTTCTTC.

The chain is built from TRBV19 and TRBJ1-1; the D is unclear. Trimming stripped 3 bases from V and 7 bases from J, with 9 bases between. CDR3 length equals 12 residues. The germline gives CDR1 LNHDA, CDR2 SQIVND (reference sequence). CDR3 in DNA: TGTGCCAGTAGTATTAGTGGGAGTGAAGCTTTCTTT. Its translation is CASSISGSEAFF.

V usage is TRBV11-3 and J usage is TRBJ2-7; no clear D. This CDR3 region has 13 residues. V was trimmed by 2 bases and J by 5 bases, leaving 10 bases between them. Per germline, CDR1 SGHNT and CDR2 YENEEA. The CDR3 here is CASSLRSWDEQYF. CDR3 DNA: TGTGCCAGCAGCTTAAGGAGTTGGGACGAGCAGTACTTC.

The J gene is TRBJ1-1, the V gene TRBV18, with 9 bases matching TRBD1. The junction had 4 bases not matched to a gene; V was cut back by 0 bases and J by 5 bases. The CDR3 runs 15 residues. CDR1 and CDR2 from the germline V gene are KGHSH and LQKENI. The CDR3 is CASSPPTGGWTEAFF. In nucleotides, the CDR3 is TGTGCCAGCTCACCACCGACAGGGGGTTGGACTGAAGCTTTCTTT.

The chain has TRBV6-5 and TRBJ1-1; D gene uncertain. This CDR3 region has 14 residues. Trimming shortened V by 5 bases and J by 0 bases, and 10 bases separated the two germline ends. CDR1 and CDR2 (germline): MNHEY, SVGAGI. CDR3 region: CASSPDKLNTEAFF. The CDR3 DNA sequence: TGTGCCAGCAGTCCTGACAAATTGAACACTGAAGCTTTCTTT.

This chain connects TRBV6-1 to TRBJ1-1; TRBD1 aligns across 8 bases. Germline V gives CDR1 MNHNS, CDR2 SASEGT. The J segment lost 1 base and the V segment lost 1 base, leaving 2 bases of the junction unmatched. This CDR3 contains 15 residues. This chain's CDR3 is CASSEGGTGNTEAFF. In nucleotides, the CDR3 is TGTGCCAGCAGTGAAGGGGGGACAGGGAACACTGAAGCTTTCTTT.

The J gene is TRBJ2-7, the V gene TRBV5-1, with 12 bases fitting TRBD2. With V trimmed by 0 bases and J by 12 bases, 7 bases remained unmatched. CDR3 length equals 14 residues. Germline values: CDR1 SGHRS, CDR2 YFSETQ. DNA of the CDR3: TGCGCCAGCAGCTTGGGGACTAGCGGGACACATGCGTACTTC. Encoded protein: CASSLGTSGTHAYF.

This chain links TRBV21-1 with TRBJ2-3; the tabulated D call, TRBD1, remains unverified against the DNA. TRBV21-1 is a pseudogene. The CDR3 runs 15 residues. For the CDR3, the DNA is TGTGCCAGCAGCGAGGGGACAAAGGGCACAGATACGCAGTATTTT. It yields the protein CASSEGTKGTDTQYF.

The rearrangement uses TRBV19 and TRBJ2-2; TRBD1 matches at 8 bases. This CDR3 is 15 amino acids long. V lost 3 bases to trimming and J lost 6 bases; unmatched junction nucleotides: 6. In germline, CDR1 is LNHDA, CDR2 SQIVND (reference sequence). CDR3 region: CASSILAQGAGELFF. DNA of the CDR3: TGTGCCAGTAGTATTCTGGCACAGGGGGCCGGGGAGCTGTTTTTT.